This T cell receptor beta chain was retrieved from a study of blood T cells in healthy people across ages. A second PCR, run for roughly 7 to 11 cycles, used a sample-barcoded 5' primer plus a J-beta primer mix. MiXCR, applied by TCRdb to the 5' RACE reads, yields one record per CDR3 protein. The data contain nearly 1 million distinct CDR3 sequences, roughly 51% of them singletons. CDR1 is MDHEN, CDR2 SYDVKM, per germline. V lost 5 bases to trimming and J lost 6 bases; unmatched junction nucleotides: 13. This CDR3 region has 16 residues. This clonotype was recorded only once. J is TRBJ2-1 and V is TRBV28, with 7 bases matching TRBD2. The sequencing input was blood. The receptor's source is a woman aged 55-75 years in good health. The CDR3 DNA is TGTGCCAGCAGTGGGGATGGGGGGGGAGGATGCAATGAGCAGTTCTTC. Translation: CASSGDGGGGCNEQFF.